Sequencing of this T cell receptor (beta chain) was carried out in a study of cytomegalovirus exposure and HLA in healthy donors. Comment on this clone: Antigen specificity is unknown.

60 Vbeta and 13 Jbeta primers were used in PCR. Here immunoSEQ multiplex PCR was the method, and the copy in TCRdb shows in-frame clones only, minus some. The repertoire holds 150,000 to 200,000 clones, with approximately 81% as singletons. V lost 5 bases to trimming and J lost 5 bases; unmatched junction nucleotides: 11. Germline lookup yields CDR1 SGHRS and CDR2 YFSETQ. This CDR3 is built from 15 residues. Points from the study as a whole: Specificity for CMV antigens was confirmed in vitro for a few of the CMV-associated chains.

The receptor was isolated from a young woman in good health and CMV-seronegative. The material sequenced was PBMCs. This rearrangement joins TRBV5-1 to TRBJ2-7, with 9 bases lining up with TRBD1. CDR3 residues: CASRRTGTGYNEQYF. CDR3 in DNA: TGCGCCAGCAGGCGTACCGGGACAGGGTATAACGAGCAGTACTTC.